This T cell receptor beta chain emerged from a study of early T cells in non-severe SARS-CoV-2 infection. As for the study in general: RNA in bulk from unsorted whole blood was sequenced, and chains were unpaired.

Germline values: CDR1 MNHNS, CDR2 SASEGT. This CDR3 spans 14 amino acids. Trimming took off 5 bases at V and 6 bases at J, with 14 bases between the two ends. This clonotype appeared many times. Its matching antigen is unknown. Study-level points and caveats: Missing private and CD4 specificities, VDJdb matching favored anti-spike CD8 responses.

Unique molecular identifiers were added to individual cDNA molecules. Each CDR3 protein is one row after TCRdb ran MiXCR on the 5' RACE reads. The profile shows about 48,000 distinct CDR3 sequences, 5.4% of them singletons. The V call is TRBV6-1, the J call TRBJ2-1; D assignment may be TRBD1 or TRBD2 (5 bases each). This sequence was found in an adult who was a healthcare worker with PCR-confirmed SARS-CoV-2 infection or an uninfected control (not recorded which). The sample in question was whole blood, obtained at baseline. This CDR3 is CASSPGPFPNEQFF. Here the CDR3 DNA reads TGTGCCAGCAGTCCGGGGCCCTTCCCCAATGAGCAGTTCTTC.